This T cell receptor (beta chain) was recorded in a study of post-analysis software for immune sequencing data (dated by TCRdb to 2014 to 2015). With respect to the entire study: Recorded disease courses included relapsing-remitting, secondary progressive and progressive-relapsing multiple sclerosis, with some patients lacking subtype annotation. The patient repertoires were set against 11 previously published healthy control repertoires from donors whose ages ranged from roughly 6 to 27 years. A subset of samples was prepared in parallel using single-end sample barcoding, then pooled and co-amplified after Illumina adapter ligation.

CDR1 is given as MNHNS and CDR2 as SASEGT, both from the germline V gene. Inclusive of the bounding cysteine and phenylalanine, the CDR3 is 13 residues long. Of the read, only the CDR3 DNA is kept; its 39 bases are in frame from base 1. Between the V and J ends, shortened by 10 bases and 11 bases respectively, the junction contains 23 bases. To demonstrate the VDJtools post-analysis software, the study profiled TCR beta repertoires from the peripheral blood of about 13 young patients with multiple sclerosis. Multiple sclerosis patients were children and adolescents aged roughly 6 to 15 years. The investigation overall reported the following: Multiple sclerosis patients had significantly lower normalized Chao1 diversity than controls, a result that suggests substantial peripheral T-cell clonal expansion. Direct clustering with F measure showed strong co-clustering of samples prepared in the same batch, prompting a batch-effect correction. The control group was slightly older than the multiple sclerosis patient group. Patients showed significantly higher frequencies than controls for about 5 TRBV segments, among them TRBV5-6, TRBV5-1 and TRBV20-1.

The protocol used for the library was PCR. Sequenced using an Illumina HiSeq 2500. To reduce PCR and sequencing biases, unique molecular identifiers were incorporated into the TCR beta cDNA libraries. Around 500,000 cDNA molecules were obtained for every 1 to 10 million input T cells, so each molecule roughly corresponded to one T cell. The patient libraries were prepared and sequenced using the same protocol as the earlier healthy control dataset. Within a given batch, samples were prepared together, multiplexed and sequenced on the same HiSeq lane. As for the original processing: Raw barcoded reads were processed with MIGEC, and single-read molecular identifier groups were discarded before consensus assembly and CDR3 extraction. Clonotype tables were post-analysed with VDJtools, and diversity was normalized by down-sampling all datasets to the smallest sample size. To correct batch-related cross-sample contamination, repertoire overlap clustering matched CDR3 amino acid sequences but not nucleotide sequences. The raw public reads went through TCRdb reprocessing: fastp at Q25, MiXCR clone calling, in-frame beta chains kept. Each record represents a unique CDR3 protein, reported with the most common genes and DNA among its rows. The V and J calls come from TCRdb's annotation, not from the publication. The sample table shows about 770,000 distinct CDR3 sequences, and roughly 50% are seen once. The ten biggest clones cover 4% to 5% of the sample.

Of note for this clonotype: Its cognate antigen has yet to be identified. No per-base quality is available; no much larger clone lies one base away.

Sequencing was performed on blood. The TCR comes from a girl aged 10 to 17 with multiple sclerosis. The chain joins TRBV6-1 to TRBJ2-5, and possibly TRBD1, on 5 matching bases. The CDR3 is CATKGYNTYGQYF. In nucleotides, the sequence is TGTGCCACCAAGGGGTATAACACCTACGGGCAGTACTTC.